The next 2 T cell receptor beta chains were all read from a single sample in a study of T cell repertoires in cytomegalovirus infection. MiXCR, run by TCRdb on the reads, gives a single entry per CDR3 protein. The sample records 150,000 to 200,000 distinct CDR3 sequences, roughly 28% being singletons. Sequenced material: PBMCs. The origin of the receptors is a human donor in good health (CMV status not recorded). Some clones in this sample may be carry-over from other donors' samples.

The J gene is TRBJ2-7, the V gene TRBV6-2 or TRBV6-3; 12 bases align to TRBD1. CDR1 is MNHEY, CDR2 SVGEGT, per germline. Trimming cost V 7 bases and J 6 bases; bases outside gene matches: 10. The CDR3 totals 15 residues. The CDR3 spells CASIPAGQGAIEQYF. CDR3 in DNA: TGTGCCAGCATTCCTGCGGGACAGGGGGCGATCGAGCAGTACTTC.

The rearrangement links TRBV11-2 to TRBJ1-2, with TRBD1 as a possible D gene (6 bases). The CDR3 totals 16 residues. In germline, CDR1 is SGHAT, CDR2 FQNNGV. With 3 bases removed from V and 4 bases from J, the gap between germline ends came to 18 bases. The DNA for the CDR3 is TGTGCCAGCAGCTTTAGACAGGCCCATCTGGGCTATGGCTACACCTTC. Amino acid sequence: CASSFRQAHLGYGYTF.